This T cell receptor beta chain was recovered during a study of blood T cell repertoires in COVID-19. Whole-study context: Samples taken during acute and convalescent COVID-19 were collected in the United States, Italy and Spain.

Germline V gene lookup returns CDR1 GTSNPN and CDR2 SVGIG (reference sequence). With 3 bases clipped from V and 3 bases from J, the junction kept 7 bases outside the gene matches. There are 15 residues in the CDR3. Assay used: immunoSEQ multiplex PCR; TCRdb lists only in-frame clones, some missing. The sample carries about 170,000 clones, over 70% recorded once. The sample taken for sequencing was peripheral blood. This clonotype was sampled from a woman in her seventies who had recovered from COVID-19. The chain recombines TRBV30 with TRBJ2-1, with TRBD1 matching 8 bases. The CDR3 DNA reads as TGTGCCTGGAGCCCCGGGACAGGCGACTACAATGAGCAGTTCTTC. It translates to CAWSPGTGDYNEQFF.